This T cell receptor (beta chain) is from a study of T cell responses to AZD1222 COVID-19 vaccine. The study, taken as a whole, reports: It was only a handful of AZD1222 recipients who were seropositive at baseline.

As concerns this clone: The antigen remains unidentified.

V was pared by 6 bases and J by 2 bases, with 9 bases of the junction left unmatched. Germline lookup yields CDR1 SGHTA and CDR2 FQGNSA. The CDR3 runs 16 residues. Second-dose intervals near 4 or 12 weeks were combined. The assay was immunoSEQ multiplex PCR, and TCRdb's table has in-frame clones only and misses some. The sample records 98,000 or so clones, roughly 90% being singletons. The source of this sequence is an adult who received the AZD1222 COVID-19 vaccine. The material sequenced was peripheral blood, taken 28 days after the second AZD1222 dose. The chain combines TRBV7-2 with TRBJ2-7; TRBD2 aligns across 11 bases. The DNA of the CDR3 is TGTGCCAGCAGGGGCGAAGGGACTAGCGGACCCTACGAGCAGTACTTC. As protein: CASRGEGTSGPYEQYF.